This TCR beta chain was identified in a study of T cells in Graves' hyperthyroidism and ophthalmopathy. RNA transcripts gave rise to amplified TCR beta CDR3 regions. HTBI primers drove first-round RT-PCR of the TCR CDR3. One entry per CDR3 protein, called by TCRdb with MiXCR from the multiplex PCR reads. Of roughly 290,000 distinct CDR3 sequences listed, roughly 13% are singletons. The PBMCs had their origin in about 9.7 ml of fresh peripheral blood. This clonotype was seen a few times. CDR3 length: 15 amino acids. With V trimmed by 7 bases and J by 4 bases, 9 bases remained unmatched. The chain couples TRBV12-3 or TRBV12-4 to TRBJ2-5, with 10 bases that match TRBD1. Material: blood. The receptor was derived from a woman aged 40 to 50 with Graves' hyperthyroidism. The CDR3 protein is CASKEKGTGVETQYF. Here the CDR3 DNA reads TGTGCCAGCAAGGAAAAGGGGACAGGGGTAGAGACCCAGTACTTC.